This T cell receptor (beta chain) comes out of a study of preoperative IRX-2 immunotherapy in early breast cancer. About this clone itself: Additional DNA sequences in this sample encode the identical CDR3.

Using immunoSEQ multiplex PCR, the repertoire was profiled, and TCRdb retains in-frame clones only, with some absent. The repertoire holds some 19,000 clones, with just under 85% as singletons. Germline-derived CDR1 and CDR2 are SGHRS and YFSETQ. Trimming pared 3 bases from V and 2 bases from J, leaving 9 bases between. The length of the CDR3 is 14 residues. The treatment: preoperative locoregional IRX-2 cytokine immunotherapy. This phase Ib study tested locoregional IRX-2 cytokine immunotherapy given before surgery. This chain connects TRBV5-1 to TRBJ1-3; D might be TRBD1 (6 bases). This sequence was found in a human donor with breast cancer. Sequencing used lymph node tissue, obtained after IRX-2 immunotherapy. In DNA form, the CDR3 reads TGCGCCAGCAGCTCCCAGGGGACTGGAAACACCATATATTTT. Amino acids: CASSSQGTGNTIYF.